This T cell receptor (beta chain) is from a study of blood T cell repertoires in COVID-19 (dated by TCRdb to between 2020 and 2021). Describing the broader study: Samples from collaborators originated in the United States, Italy and Spain and spanned both the acute and convalescent phases of COVID-19. The prospective study material was composed of cDNA or gDNA derived from T cells, B-cell-depleted T cells, or PBMCs. The dataset comprised deeply sampled blood TCRbeta repertoires from subjects exposed to, actively infected with, or recovered from COVID-19. The repertoires were released in a freely available public database meant as a resource for research on the immune response to SARS-CoV-2. The samples were drawn from two sources: the first 160 participants of the ongoing ImmuneRACE study, and fewer than 1,500 subjects contributed by 6 global collaborators. Nearly every sample came with metadata listing a de-identified subject ID, COVID-19 status, age in years and sex. Where HLA class I and class II types were available, the types were taken from metadata supplied by the sample provider, not from assay-based typing.

Collaborating institutions collected whole blood in K2EDTA tubes following their own protocols. For TCRbeta analysis, collaborators shipped samples in one of three forms: frozen whole blood, isolated PBMCs, or DNA extracted from either of those sample types. The research as a whole found: How much clinical and demographic metadata was included differed by source and by participant, and the metadata was provided uncurated.

In regard to this clone: Its target antigen remains unknown. Per-nucleotide qualities are absent, and no much larger clonotype sits a single base away. Additional DNA sequences in this sample encode the identical CDR3.

V sheds 0 bases and J sheds 0 bases, leaving 9 bases between their ends. According to the germline V gene, CDR1 reads SGDLS and CDR2 reads YYNGEE. From cysteine to phenylalanine, the CDR3 is 15 amino acids long. Only the CDR3 DNA stays, 45 bases, in frame from base 1. TCRbeta CDR3 regions were amplified from genomic DNA by means of the immunoSEQ Assay, a bias-controlled multiplex PCR. In the authors' own workflow: The number of nucleated cells in each sample was estimated from the amplification of reference gene primers within the assay. To quantify the absolute abundance of each unique TCRbeta CDR3 rearrangement, sequence reads were collapsed and filtered. For each sample, productive Simpson clonality was calculated as the square root of Simpson's diversity index across productive rearrangements. What TCRdb holds here is the immuneACCESS table cut down to in-frame rearrangements. Part of the clones is not present; checked against another copy, under half of the missing clones reflect an unresolved V gene, and the others are unexplained. V and J calls and clone size come straight from that table; D and trimming were deduced from the DNA. The sample table records 150,000 to 200,000 clones; around 85% of these occur just once. The ten largest clones capture approximately 9.8% of the sample.

The specimen was peripheral blood. This chain joins TRBV9 to TRBJ1-2, with TRBD1 perhaps the D gene, on 5 matching bases. This TCR came from a woman at least 80 years old with acute or convalescent COVID-19. This receptor has the CDR3 CASSVGEGANYGYTF. The DNA sequence reads TGTGCCAGCAGCGTAGGAGAAGGGGCTAACTATGGCTACACCTTC.